The T cell receptor (beta chain) under discussion was sequenced for a study of CD8+CD57+ T cells in acquired aplastic anemia. About the research overall: Reads per healthy sample averaged roughly 9.9 million (CD4+) and under 13 million (CD8+).

The length of the CDR3 is 16 residues. With V trimmed by 0 bases and J by 2 bases, 6 bases remained unmatched. Germline V gives CDR1 SGDLS, CDR2 YYNGEE. Many counts were recorded for this clonotype. The study profiled TCR beta VDJ and CDR3 using genomic DNA as template. MiXCR, run by TCRdb on the reads, gives a single entry per CDR3 protein. The sample lists approximately 200,000 distinct CDR3 sequences, 61% occurring once. This TCR was recovered from a human donor in good health. The source material was sorted CD4+, CD8+, or CD8+CD57+ T cells (not recorded which) from PBMCs. The chain links TRBV9 to TRBJ2-7, with 9 bases identical to TRBD1. The CDR3 spells CASSVDTGTGTYEQYF. The CDR3 DNA is TGTGCCAGCAGCGTAGATACCGGGACAGGGACCTACGAGCAGTACTTC.